The TCR beta chain described here comes from a study of T cell responses to AZD1222 COVID-19 vaccine. V was clipped by 6 bases and J by 3 bases; unmatched bases: 4. Looked up from germline, CDR1 is MNHEY and CDR2 is SMNVEV (reference sequence). The CDR3 sequence is 15 residues long. On this clone: Its antigen is unknown.

Only in-frame clones appear in the TCRdb table, and some are missing; sequencing was by immunoSEQ multiplex PCR. The data hold some 100,000 clones, with roughly 89% observed a single time. Study findings and constraints: Possibly, clonal diversity was underestimated; donors were largely white British and included more females. Repertoire sampling occurred only after the peak T cell response.

The J gene is TRBJ1-5, the V gene TRBV27; 11 bases agree with TRBD1. The receptor comes from an adult in good health. The source material was peripheral blood, sampled on day 0 of AZD1222 vaccination. CDR3 amino acids: CASRVGQGANQPQHF. As DNA, the CDR3 is TGTGCCAGCAGAGTTGGACAGGGGGCCAATCAGCCCCAGCATTTT.